Below are 23 T cell receptor beta chains sequenced from a single sample in a study of blood T cell repertoires in COVID-19. The protocol was immunoSEQ multiplex PCR, while the TCRdb copy is restricted to in-frame clones and leaves out a portion. The sample lists some 340,000 clones, roughly 80% seen once, with roughly 5.1% in the top ten. Sequencing was performed on PBMCs or T cells enriched from blood (not recorded which). The receptors derive from a woman between 50 and 59 years old who had recovered from COVID-19.

This clone was recorded only once. Other DNA sequences in this sample translate to the same CDR3. The chain has TRBV19 and TRBJ1-2; 9 bases fit TRBD1. With V trimmed by 5 bases and J by 5 bases, 3 bases remained unmatched. The CDR3 sequence is 13 residues long. Per germline, CDR1 LNHDA and CDR2 SQIVND (reference sequence). This CDR3 is CASSPGTGYGYTF. DNA of the CDR3: TGTGCCAGTAGTCCTGGGACAGGGTATGGCTACACCTTC. Full variable domain (rest looked up from reference TRBV19 and TRBJ1-2): DGGITQSPKYLFRKEGQNVTLSCEQNLNHDAMYWYRQDPGQGLRLIYYSQIVNDFQKGDIAEGYSVSREKKESFPLTVTSAQKNPTAFYLCASSPGTGYGYTFGSGTRLTVV.

The rearrangement links TRBV5-6 to TRBJ1-1; D perhaps matches TRBD1 (5 bases). This CDR3 contains 15 residues. Germline V CDR1 and CDR2: SGHDT, YYEEEE. Trimming stripped 0 bases from V and 2 bases from J, with 11 bases between. The chain's CDR3 is CASSLAQGVNTEAFF. The CDR3 DNA follows: TGTGCCAGCAGCTTGGCCCAGGGTGTAAACACTGAAGCTTTCTTT. Supplemented by reference TRBV5-6 and TRBJ1-1, the full variable domain reads DAGVTQSPTHLIKTRGQQVTLRCSPKSGHDTVSWYQQALGQGPQFIFQYYEEEERQRGNFPDRFSGHQFPNYSSELNVNALLLGDSALYLCASSLAQGVNTEAFFGQGTRLTVV.

This clone was seen only once. V is TRBV5-1 and J is TRBJ2-7; possible D gene TRBD1, 6 bases. This CDR3 spans 15 amino acids. In germline, CDR1 is SGHRS, CDR2 YFSETQ. V lost 0 bases to trimming and J lost 6 bases, with 16 bases between them. CDR3 bases: TGCGCCAGCAGCTTGGATTATGGGGGCGGAACCGAGCAGTACTTC. It translates to CASSLDYGGGTEQYF.

This chain joins TRBV27 and TRBJ2-1; possible D gene TRBD2, 6 bases. The V and J ends lost 2 bases and 0 bases respectively, with 11 bases between them. The germline CDR1 and CDR2 sequences are MNHEY and SMNVEV (reference sequence). The CDR3 has 16 residues. This chain's CDR3 is CASSLGGASSYNEQFF. Written as DNA, the CDR3 is TGTGCCAGCAGTTTAGGCGGGGCCAGCTCCTACAATGAGCAGTTCTTC.

The V and J genes are TRBV4-1 and TRBJ1-4; 8 bases fit TRBD1. CDR1 is MGHRA, CDR2 YSYEKL, per germline. CDR3 length equals 16 residues. V gave up 4 bases and J gave up 4 bases; unmatched junction bases: 8. CDR3 DNA: TGCGCCAGCAGCCGGGACTCAGGGGGCGTTAATGAAAAACTGTTTTTT. Protein sequence: CASSRDSGGVNEKLFF.

The rearrangement uses TRBV5-1 and TRBJ2-3, with 11 positions matching TRBD2. Unmatched junction bases numbered 5, after V lost 0 bases and J lost 2 bases. Germline CDR1 reads SGHRS; CDR2 reads YFSETQ. The CDR3 is 17 residues long. The CDR3 DNA follows: TGCGCCAGCAGCTTGGAGGGACTAGCGGCATTCACAGATACGCAGTATTTT. Translation: CASSLEGLAAFTDTQYF.

The genes are TRBV5-1 and TRBJ1-5; D might be TRBD1 (5 bases). The CDR3 loop spans 15 amino acids. V lost 0 bases to trimming and J lost 8 bases, with 15 bases between them. The germline V gene has CDR1 SGHRS and CDR2 YFSETQ. The CDR3 DNA sequence: TGCGCCAGCAGCTTGGGGCAGGGAATTATGGAGCCCCAGCATTTT. This translates into CASSLGQGIMEPQHF.

This chain uses TRBV2 with TRBJ1-5; 9 bases map to TRBD1. Germline values: CDR1 SNHLY, CDR2 FYNNEI. CDR3 size: 14 residues. With V trimmed by 4 bases and J by 4 bases, 2 bases remained unmatched. The CDR3: CASSGDRGNQPQHF. In DNA form, the CDR3 reads TGTGCCAGCAGTGGCGACAGGGGGAATCAGCCCCAGCATTTT.

This chain uses TRBV6-5 with TRBJ2-7; D gene ambiguous. CDR3 length: 13 amino acids. Deletions cut 6 bases from V and 4 bases from J, with 13 bases between. Germline CDR1 is MNHEY and CDR2 is SVGAGI. CDR3: CASRSWASYEQYF. CDR3 sequence (DNA): TGTGCCAGCAGGAGTTGGGCGTCTTACGAGCAGTACTTC.

The chain is built from TRBV9 and TRBJ2-1; the match to TRBD2 covers 11 bases. Germline V lookup: CDR1 SGDLS, CDR2 YYNGEE. The CDR3 consists of 19 residues. The V segment lost 0 bases and the J segment 1 base; nucleotides outside the gene matches: 9. The CDR3 region is CASSVDPTSGVVSYNEQFF. In DNA form, the CDR3 reads TGTGCCAGCAGCGTAGATCCGACTAGCGGGGTGGTGTCCTACAATGAGCAGTTCTTC.

This sequence joins TRBV2 and TRBJ1-2; no reliable D call. Germline loops: CDR1 SNHLY, CDR2 FYNNEI. CDR3 length equals 14 residues. V shed 5 bases and J shed 2 bases, with 12 bases lying between them. The CDR3 region has the DNA TGTGCCAGCAGTTGGCAGTCACAAAACTATGGCTACACCTTC. This codes for CASSWQSQNYGYTF.

The rearrangement uses TRBV7-9 and TRBJ1-6; 7 bases map to TRBD1. CDR3 length: 16 amino acids. CDR1 is SEHNR and CDR2 is FQNEAQ in the germline V gene (reference sequence). The junction had 7 bases not matched to a gene; V was cut back by 3 bases and J by 5 bases. The CDR3 DNA sequence: TGTGCCAGCAGCTTCGCGACAGGGTCGAATAATTCACCCCTCCACTTT. Translated, it gives CASSFATGSNNSPLHF.

This clone turned up a few times. The chain uses TRBV5-1 and TRBJ1-2; the D gene is possibly TRBD1 (5 bases). The CDR3 consists of 17 residues. Germline V gene data show CDR1 as SGHRS and CDR2 as YFSETQ. V was clipped by 4 bases and J by 5 bases, with 24 bases between them. The CDR3 bases are TGCGCCAGCAGCCCGGGGGGGGTAACCAATACCGGATATGGCTACACCTTC. Translated: CASSPGGVTNTGYGYTF.

The chain employs TRBV11-3 and TRBJ1-1; maybe TRBD1 (6 bases). Germline CDR1 SGHNT, CDR2 YENEEA. This CDR3 is built from 15 residues. The V and J ends lost 4 bases and 1 base respectively, with 13 bases between them. The DNA of the CDR3 is TGTGCCAGCAGCTCCCAGGGGTTCGGGAACACTGAAGCTTTCTTT. It codes for CASSSQGFGNTEAFF.

For this clone: The identical CDR3 is also encoded by other nucleotide sequences in the sample. The V and J genes are TRBV5-1 and TRBJ1-5, with 8 nucleotides matching TRBD1. CDR1 is SGHRS and CDR2 is YFSETQ in the germline V gene. V lost 4 bases to trimming and J lost 2 bases; unmatched junction nucleotides: 2. The CDR3 has 14 residues. Written as DNA, the CDR3 is TGCGCCAGCAGCCCGGGACAGGGCAATCAGCCCCAGCATTTT. This translates into CASSPGQGNQPQHF.

The chain uses TRBV19 and TRBJ1-1, with TRBD1 as a possible D gene (5 bases). V was pared by 2 bases and J by 4 bases, with 11 bases between. The germline CDR1 and CDR2 sequences are LNHDA and SQIVND (reference sequence). The CDR3 contains 14 residues. The CDR3 protein is CASSIMGGGTEAFF. DNA for the CDR3: TGTGCCAGTAGTATAATGGGGGGGGGCACTGAAGCTTTCTTT.

This chain connects TRBV6-2 or TRBV6-3 to TRBJ1-4; TRBD1 matches 8 bases. Trimming took 5 bases from V and 8 from J; bases not matched to a gene: 4. CDR1 is MNHEY and CDR2 is SVGEGT in the germline V gene. CDR3 length: 13 residues. CDR3 sequence (DNA): TGTGCCAGCAGTAGCAGACAGGGGGAAAAACTGTTTTTT. Protein sequence: CASSSRQGEKLFF.

The chain recombines TRBV14 with TRBJ1-5; D is undetermined. The CDR3 length is 14 residues. Trimming removed 3 bases at V and 7 bases at J, with 13 bases between. CDR1 is SGHDN, CDR2 FVKESK, per germline. The CDR3 here is CASSHGGGNQPQHF. CDR3 DNA: TGTGCCAGCAGCCATGGAGGAGGGAACCAGCCCCAGCATTTT.

The J gene is TRBJ2-7, the V gene TRBV15, with 11 positions matching TRBD1. Losses at the gene ends were 1 base for V and 6 bases for J; bases not matched to a gene: 5. Germline CDR1 is LNHNV and CDR2 is YYDKDF (reference sequence). The CDR3 totals 15 residues. This chain's CDR3 is CATSRGGQGAREQYF. The CDR3 bases are TGTGCCACCAGCAGAGGAGGACAGGGGGCGCGCGAGCAGTACTTC.

The V call is TRBV6-6, the J call TRBJ1-6; the D is unclear. Germline V lookup: CDR1 MNHNY, CDR2 SVGAGI (reference sequence). V lost 5 bases and J lost 0, with 17 bases in between. The CDR3 is made up of 18 amino acids. The CDR3 coding sequence is TGTGCCAGCAGTCTCTACTCAGGACTAAGCTCCTATAATTCACCCCTCCACTTT. It encodes CASSLYSGLSSYNSPLHF.

The chain recombines TRBV18 with TRBJ1-4; 7 bases agree with TRBD1. The germline V gene encodes CDR1 KGHSH and CDR2 LQKENI. CDR3 length: 16 residues. V was clipped by 4 bases and J by 4 bases; unmatched bases: 9. The CDR3 nucleotides are TGTGCCAGCTCACGCGGCCAGGGGGTGATTAATGAAAAACTGTTTTTT. This gives the protein CASSRGQGVINEKLFF. Complete variable domain (other parts from reference TRBV18 and TRBJ1-4): NAGVMQNPRHLVRRRGQEARLRCSPMKGHSHVYWYRQLPEEGLKFMVYLQKENIIDESGMPKERFSAEFPKEGPSILRIQQVVRGDSAAYFCASSRGQGVINEKLFFGSGTQLSVL.

The chain joins TRBV9 to TRBJ1-6, with a tentative D call TRBD1 (6 bases). Germline CDR1 and CDR2: SGDLS and YYNGEE. Trimming shortened V by 4 bases and J by 10 bases, and 21 bases separated the two germline ends. The CDR3 has 16 residues. CDR3: CASSPGLGQFLSPLHF. The CDR3, as DNA: TGTGCCAGCAGCCCGGGGTTAGGACAGTTCTTATCACCCCTCCACTTT.

V is TRBV15 and J is TRBJ1-2, with TRBD1 as a possible D gene (5 bases). The CDR3 spans 18 residues. The germline V gene has CDR1 LNHNV and CDR2 YYDKDF (reference sequence). Trimming left V 0 bases short and J 2 bases short, with 19 bases between. The CDR3 DNA follows: TGTGCCACCAGCAGAGAGCGGGGCACAGCTTGGGCCAACTATGGCTACACCTTC. It is translated as CATSRERGTAWANYGYTF.